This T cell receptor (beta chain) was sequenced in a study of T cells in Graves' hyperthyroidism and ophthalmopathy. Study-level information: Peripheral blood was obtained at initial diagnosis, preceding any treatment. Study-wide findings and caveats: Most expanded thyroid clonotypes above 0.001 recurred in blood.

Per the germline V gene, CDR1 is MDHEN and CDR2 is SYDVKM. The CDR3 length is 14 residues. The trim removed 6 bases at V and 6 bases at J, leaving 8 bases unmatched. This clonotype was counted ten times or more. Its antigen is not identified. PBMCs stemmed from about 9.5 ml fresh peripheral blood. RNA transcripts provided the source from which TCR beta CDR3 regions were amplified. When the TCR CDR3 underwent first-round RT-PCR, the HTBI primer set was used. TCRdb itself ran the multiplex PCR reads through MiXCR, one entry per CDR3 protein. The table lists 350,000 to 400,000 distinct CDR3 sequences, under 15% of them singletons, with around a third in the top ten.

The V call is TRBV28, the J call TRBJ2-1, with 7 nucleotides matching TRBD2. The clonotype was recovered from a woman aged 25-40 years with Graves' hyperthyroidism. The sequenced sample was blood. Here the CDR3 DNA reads TGTGCCAGCAGACGTAGCGGGCGACGCAATGAGCAGTTCTTC. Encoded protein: CASRRSGRRNEQFF.